These 13 T cell receptor beta chains were all obtained from the same sample, sequenced in a study of blood T cell repertoires in COVID-19. This table comes from immunoSEQ multiplex PCR, and its TCRdb copy is limited to in-frame clones, with some not included. Of nearly 90,000 clones listed, approximately 75% were seen once; the top ten hold approximately 15%. The sequenced sample was peripheral blood. All receptors derive from a woman of 80 years or more with acute or convalescent COVID-19.

This chain joins TRBV30 and TRBJ2-3; TRBD2 matches 12 bases. Losses at the gene ends were 3 bases for V and 5 bases for J; bases not matched to a gene: 9. The CDR3 has 16 residues. Germline CDR1 is GTSNPN and CDR2 is SVGIG (reference sequence). CDR3 sequence reads: CAWSRGLAGTVDTQYF. The CDR3 DNA sequence: TGTGCCTGGAGCCGAGGACTAGCGGGGACCGTAGATACGCAGTATTTT.

This clone was detected only once. This chain links TRBV18 with TRBJ1-1; 10 positions match TRBD1. With V trimmed by 3 bases and J by 1 base, 2 bases remained unmatched. CDR3 size: 15 residues. Germline loops: CDR1 KGHSH, CDR2 LQKENI. The CDR3 reads CASSPWTGGNTEAFF. The CDR3 region has the DNA TGTGCCAGCTCACCCTGGACAGGGGGGAACACTGAAGCTTTCTTT.

In its sample, this clone was seen a few times. V is TRBV12-3 or TRBV12-4 and J is TRBJ2-7; possibly TRBD1 for D (6 bases). The germline V and J ends were trimmed by 6 bases and 1 base, with 10 bases remaining between them. CDR3 length: 13 amino acids. CDR3 bases: TGTGCCAGCAGCCTCGGACAGTCCTACGAGCAGTACTTC. Amino acids: CASSLGQSYEQYF.

The V gene is TRBV7-2, the J gene TRBJ2-5; D is ambiguous. Trimming shortened V by 1 base and J by 1 base, and 7 bases separated the two germline ends. The germline V gene has CDR1 SGHTA and CDR2 FQGNSA. The CDR3 is 14 amino acids. The CDR3 loop reads CASSLEETQETQYF. CDR3 in DNA: TGTGCCAGCAGCTTAGAGGAGACCCAAGAGACCCAGTACTTC.

The rearrangement joins TRBV12-3 or TRBV12-4 to TRBJ1-6; D is unresolved. CDR3 length: 13 residues. The V end was cut by 5 bases, the J end by 9 bases, with 11 bases between. CDR3 loop: CASSLIASSPLHF. CDR3 sequence (DNA): TGTGCCAGCAGTCTGATAGCAAGTTCACCCCTCCACTTT.

The chain has TRBV11-1 and TRBJ1-2; perhaps TRBD1 as D (5 bases). Germline V gene lookup returns CDR1 SGHAT and CDR2 FQDESV (reference sequence). V lost 5 bases to trimming and J lost 6 bases, with 19 bases between them. This CDR3 has 15 residues. The CDR3 protein is CASSPGDGQENGYTF. The CDR3 coding sequence is TGTGCCAGCAGCCCGGGGGATGGGCAGGAGAATGGCTACACCTTC.

This sequence joins TRBV9 and TRBJ1-1; TRBD1 aligns across 8 bases. Per the germline V gene, CDR1 is SGDLS and CDR2 is YYNGEE. V shed 0 bases and J 8 bases; nucleotides not matched to a gene: 0. CDR3 size: 12 residues. The CDR3 reads CASSVDRGEAFF. As DNA, the CDR3 is TGTGCCAGCAGCGTAGACAGGGGGGAAGCTTTCTTT.

This clone was seen once. This chain joins TRBV6-1 and TRBJ1-5; no clear D. Deletions cut 0 bases from V and 5 bases from J, with 5 bases between. CDR3 length: 13 residues. The germline gives CDR1 MNHNS, CDR2 SASEGT. The CDR3 DNA follows: TGTGCCAGCAGTGAAGCGGAGTATCAGCCCCAGCATTTT. Encoded protein: CASSEAEYQPQHF.

J is TRBJ2-1 and V is TRBV7-6, with 8 bases matching TRBD1. Looked up from germline, CDR1 is SGHVS and CDR2 is FNYEAQ. The V gene end was trimmed by 5 bases and the J gene end by 8 bases; junction bases not matched to a gene: 8. The CDR3 length is 14 residues. CDR3 protein: CASSPGQGGDEQFF. The CDR3 DNA is TGTGCCAGCAGCCCTGGACAGGGTGGCGATGAGCAGTTCTTC.

This chain joins TRBV7-2 and TRBJ1-3; maybe TRBD1 (6 bases). The CDR3 is 15 residues long. The germline V gene has CDR1 SGHTA and CDR2 FQGNSA. Trimming shortened V by 5 bases and J by 0 bases, and 11 bases separated the two germline ends. The CDR3 bases are TGTGCCAGCAGCCCAGGACAGCTCTCTGGAAACACCATATATTTT. This encodes CASSPGQLSGNTIYF.

The gene calls are TRBV12-3 or TRBV12-4 and TRBJ2-7, with a weak D call TRBD1 (6 bases). The CDR3 is 13 residues long. Trimming shortened V by 2 bases and J by 3 bases, and 8 bases separated the two germline ends. The CDR3 coding sequence is TGTGCCAGCAGTTTATTAGGGGGCTACGAGCAGTACTTC. Translating it yields CASSLLGGYEQYF.

In its sample, this clone was seen a few times. The chain is built from TRBV28 and TRBJ1-2; D is unclear. The CDR3 length is 12 residues. The V end lost 1 base, the J end lost 6 bases, and 6 bases lay between the germline ends. CDR1 and CDR2 from the germline V gene are MDHEN and SYDVKM. DNA for the CDR3: TGTGCCAGCAGTTTATTCCAGGATGGCTACACCTTC. Encoded protein: CASSLFQDGYTF.

A few counts support this clone. This rearrangement joins TRBV6-2 or TRBV6-3 to TRBJ1-5; TRBD1 matches at 11 bases. The length of the CDR3 is 19 residues. Germline CDR1 is MNHEY and CDR2 is SVGEGT. The V gene end was trimmed by 2 bases and the J gene end by 0 bases; junction bases not matched to a gene: 9. The CDR3 is CASSYTRDRGISSNQPQHF. The DNA of the CDR3 is TGTGCCAGCAGTTACACCCGGGACAGGGGGATTAGTAGCAATCAGCCCCAGCATTTT.